This is a list of T cell receptor beta chains from one sample in a study of T cells expressing NK-cell markers. TCRdb re-called the 5' RACE reads; every CDR3 protein appears as one record, without DNA. The listing contains over 250,000 distinct CDR3 sequences. Sequencing was done on a sample of blood T cells: a sorted CD56 or NKG2C T cell subset, CD4+ or CD8+ T cells, or bulk PBMC T cells (not recorded which). The receptor set was obtained from a woman between 18 and 75 years old in good health. Each CDR3 is given with its conserved first and last residue.

>TRBV12-3/TRBV12-4|TRBJ2-2
CASSHPRTNTGELFF
>TRBV7-6|TRBJ2-1
CASSSLTSGRAGEQFF
>TRBV10-3|TRBJ1-6
CAISEAANSPLHF
>TRBV7-2|TRBJ2-7
CASSRLGSYEQYF
>TRBV11-2|TRBJ2-1
CASSPDGVNEQFF
>TRBV11-2|TRBJ2-3
CASSSLAGGDTDTQYF
>TRBV9|TRBJ2-7
CASSVASGRASEQYF
>TRBV27|TRBJ1-5
CASSSAHVAFSQPQHF
>TRBV18|TRBJ1-2
CASSSSAEYYGYTF
>TRBV10-3|TRBJ2-3
CAIAGGWSDTQYF
>TRBV19|TRBJ1-1
CASRRGPLDTEAFF
>TRBV5-1|TRBJ2-5
CASSFSSGKETQYF
>TRBV7-2|TRBJ2-3
CASSLVAGGGTDTQYF
>TRBV5-6|TRBJ1-5
CASSLSPTYSNQPQHF
>TRBV29-1|TRBJ1-1
CSVELGTGRLYTEAFF
>TRBV6-1|TRBJ2-3
CASSTTRLSTDTQYF
>TRBV12-3/TRBV12-4|TRBJ2-1
CASSFGGGSYSEQFF
>TRBV10-3|TRBJ2-7
CAISATSGTYEQYF
>TRBV5-6|TRBJ2-5
CASSFLAEVAEETQYF
>TRBV20-1|TRBJ2-3
CSANRGATDTQYF
>TRBV20-1|TRBJ2-1
CSAALRGAGGEQFF
>TRBV7-2|TRBJ2-5
CASSLVRTAQETQYF
>TRBV24-1|TRBJ1-5
CATSDSKGGPHQPQHF
>TRBV7-2|TRBJ2-3
CASRQLAGGTDTQYF
>TRBV12-3/TRBV12-4|TRBJ2-3
CASSHRGTQYF
>TRBV7-2|TRBJ2-3
CASSLAGSNGGTDTQYF
>TRBV20-1|TRBJ2-7
CSASVFVPGTYYEQYF
>TRBV20-1|TRBJ2-1
CSASSSGRYNEQFF
>TRBV5-1|TRBJ2-3
CASSGSSGDTLSTDTQYF
>TRBV18|TRBJ2-5
CASETGQQETQYF
>TRBV7-3|TRBJ2-1
CASSLRGSSGGAWVEQFF
>TRBV20-1|TRBJ2-3
CSALTSGGTDTQYF
>TRBV18|TRBJ2-3
CASSPHGGSADTQYF
>TRBV10-3|TRBJ1-1
CAISDETDHTEAFF
>TRBV6-5|TRBJ2-5
CASSSPRSQYF
>TRBV20-1|TRBJ2-7
CSAPWGGHSYEQYF
>TRBV20-1|TRBJ2-1
CSARRGGRGGNEQFF
>TRBV20-1|TRBJ2-7
CSARPGGGAYYEQYF
>TRBV15|TRBJ1-2
CATSRVGGPNYGYTF
>TRBV7-3|TRBJ2-2
CASSLLATGELFF
>TRBV20-1|TRBJ2-2
CRASRGTGELFF
>TRBV12-3/TRBV12-4|TRBJ2-1
CASSSGQGARLAGKEQFF
>TRBV7-9|TRBJ1-4
CASSSPGQGRSSEKLFF
>TRBV6-2/TRBV6-3|TRBJ1-6
CASSYDRTVHPGGSPLHF
>TRBV7-2|TRBJ1-1
CASSISPNTEAFF
>TRBV28|TRBJ1-6
CASSSGRIGVYNSPLHF
>TRBV20-1|TRBJ1-1
CSASYRVGTEAFF
>TRBV7-9|TRBJ2-7
CASSLVLGAWYF
>TRBV5-5|TRBJ2-7
CASSLTPYEQYF
>TRBV12-3/TRBV12-4|TRBJ1-5
CASSQQGTQPQHF
>TRBV5-1|TRBJ2-2
CASSSNPGLAAGELFF
>TRBV3-1|TRBJ2-2
CASSQGQHGGELFF
>TRBV5-1|TRBJ1-1
CASSPGGTGVATEAFF